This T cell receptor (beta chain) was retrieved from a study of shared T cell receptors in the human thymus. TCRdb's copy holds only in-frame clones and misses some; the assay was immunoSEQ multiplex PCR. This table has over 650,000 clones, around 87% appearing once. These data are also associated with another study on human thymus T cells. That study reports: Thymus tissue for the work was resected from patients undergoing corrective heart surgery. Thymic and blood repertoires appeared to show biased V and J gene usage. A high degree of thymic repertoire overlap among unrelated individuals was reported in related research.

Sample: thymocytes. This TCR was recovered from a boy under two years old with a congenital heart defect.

CDR3 sequence: CASKENPGRQTDTQYF. The CDR3, as DNA: TGTGCCAGCAAAGAGAATCCTGGTCGACAGACAGATACGCAGTATTTT. The V and J genes are TRBV6-4 and TRBJ2-3; tentative D call: TRBD1 (5 bases). V lost 7 bases and J lost 3, with 20 bases in between. This CDR3 spans 16 amino acids. Germline V gene data show CDR1 as MRHNA and CDR2 as SNTAGT.